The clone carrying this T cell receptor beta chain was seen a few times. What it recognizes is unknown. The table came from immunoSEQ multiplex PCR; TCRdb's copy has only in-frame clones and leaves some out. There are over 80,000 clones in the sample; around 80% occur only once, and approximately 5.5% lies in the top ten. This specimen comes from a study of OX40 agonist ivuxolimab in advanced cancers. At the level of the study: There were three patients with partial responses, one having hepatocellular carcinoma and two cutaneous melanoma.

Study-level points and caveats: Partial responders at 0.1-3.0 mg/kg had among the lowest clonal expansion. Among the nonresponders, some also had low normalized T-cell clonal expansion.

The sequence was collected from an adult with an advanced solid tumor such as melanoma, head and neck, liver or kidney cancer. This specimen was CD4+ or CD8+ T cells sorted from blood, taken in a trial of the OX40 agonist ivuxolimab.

As DNA, the CDR3 is TGTGCCAGCAGCCTAGGAACAGGGTTCGAAAGCTACACCTTC. Protein product: CASSLGTGFESYTF. The chain links TRBV7-6 to TRBJ1-2; perhaps TRBD1 as D (6 bases). CDR3 length: 14 residues. The V and J ends lost 5 bases and 9 bases respectively, with 19 bases between them. Germline V gives CDR1 SGHVS, CDR2 FNYEAQ.